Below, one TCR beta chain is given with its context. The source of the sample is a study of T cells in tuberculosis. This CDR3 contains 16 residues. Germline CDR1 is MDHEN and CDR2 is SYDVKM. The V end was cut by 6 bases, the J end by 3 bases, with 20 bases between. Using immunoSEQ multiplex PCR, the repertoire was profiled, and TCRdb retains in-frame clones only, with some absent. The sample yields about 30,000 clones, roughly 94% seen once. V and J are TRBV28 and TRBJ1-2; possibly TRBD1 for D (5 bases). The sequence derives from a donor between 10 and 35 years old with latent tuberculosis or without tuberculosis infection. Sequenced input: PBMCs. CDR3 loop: CASSRIGTPVDYGYTF. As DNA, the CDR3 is TGTGCCAGCAGCCGTATCGGGACTCCTGTAGACTATGGCTACACCTTC.